This record concerns one T cell receptor (beta chain) sequence. Its specificity is unknown. V was clipped by 6 bases and J by 0 bases, with 9 bases between them. Germline V lookup: CDR1 DFQATT, CDR2 SNEGSKA (reference sequence). The CDR3 is made up of 13 amino acids. Flow cytometry had shown expanded CD8+CD57+ cells in the patients chosen for sequencing. Blood samples were obtained from patients who had received no prior therapy. Profiling of TCR beta VDJ combinations and CDR3 sequences used genomic DNA as template. Using its own MiXCR run on the reads, TCRdb lists one record per CDR3 protein. This sample has more than 95,000 distinct CDR3 sequences, with over 30% found just once. The sample originates from a study of CD8+CD57+ T cells in acquired aplastic anemia. Study-wide context: The study obtained an average of roughly 2.9 ug of DNA from sorted CD4+ and CD8+ cells.

Regarding the study as a whole: Patients versus controls showed no significant CD8+ Simpson's diversity difference. It was found that roughly 31 CD8+ CDR3 sequences were shared between patients and controls.

The J gene is TRBJ1-5, the V gene TRBV20-1; D is ambiguous. Material for sequencing was sorted CD4+, CD8+, or CD8+CD57+ T cells (not recorded which) from PBMCs. The origin of this receptor is a human donor with aplastic anemia. The DNA of the CDR3 is TGCAGTGCGCGGCAAGATAGCAATCAGCCCCAGCATTTT. Translated: CSARQDSNQPQHF.